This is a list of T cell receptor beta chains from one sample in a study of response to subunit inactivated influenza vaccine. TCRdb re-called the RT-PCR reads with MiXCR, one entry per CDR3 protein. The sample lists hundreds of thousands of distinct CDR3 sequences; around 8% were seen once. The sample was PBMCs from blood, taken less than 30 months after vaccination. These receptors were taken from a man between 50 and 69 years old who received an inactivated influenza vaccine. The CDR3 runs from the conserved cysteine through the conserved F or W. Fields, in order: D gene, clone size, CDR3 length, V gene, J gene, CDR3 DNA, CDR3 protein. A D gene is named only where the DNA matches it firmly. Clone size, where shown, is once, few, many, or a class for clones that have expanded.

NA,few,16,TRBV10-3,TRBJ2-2,TGTGCCATCAGTGAGTCTGCGATCGTAAGCACCGGGGAGCTGTTTTTT,CAISESAIVSTGELFF
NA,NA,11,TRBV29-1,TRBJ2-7,TGCAGCGTTGCGGGAACATACGAGCAGTACTTC,CSVAGTYEQYF
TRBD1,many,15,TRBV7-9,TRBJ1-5,TGTGCCAGCAGCGCAGGCAGGGGGAGCAATCAGCCCCAGCATTTT,CASSAGRGSNQPQHF
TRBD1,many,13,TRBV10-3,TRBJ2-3,TGTGCCATCAGACCGGGACAGGGAGATACGCAGTATTTT,CAIRPGQGDTQYF
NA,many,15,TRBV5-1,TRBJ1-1,TGCGCCAGCAGCTTGGCCACAGGTCTGAACACTGAAGCTTTCTTT,CASSLATGLNTEAFF
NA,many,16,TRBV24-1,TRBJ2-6,TGTGCCACCAGTGATCTGGGTCAGTCGGGGGCCAACGTCCTGACTTTC,CATSDLGQSGANVLTF
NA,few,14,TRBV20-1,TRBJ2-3,TGCAGTGCAATGGGGGCTATGGGCACAGATACGCAGTATTTT,CSAMGAMGTDTQYF
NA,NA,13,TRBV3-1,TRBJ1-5,TGTGCCAGCAGCCAGGGAAGTAAACAGCCCCAGCATTTT,CASSQGSKQPQHF
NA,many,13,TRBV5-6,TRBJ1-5,TGTGCCAGCAGCCGTTGGGGGTATCAGCCCCAGCATTTT,CASSRWGYQPQHF
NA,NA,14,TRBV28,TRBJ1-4,TGTGCCAGCAGTCAGTACTCGACTAATGAAAAACTGTTTTTT,CASSQYSTNEKLFF
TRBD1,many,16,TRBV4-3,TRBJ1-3,TGCGCCAGCAGCCAGGGGGGACAGAGAACTGGAAACACCATATATTTT,CASSQGGQRTGNTIYF
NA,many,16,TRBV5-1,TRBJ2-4,TGCGCTAGCAGCTCCGGGCCAACGCGGGACAAAAACATTCAGTACTTC,CASSSGPTRDKNIQYF
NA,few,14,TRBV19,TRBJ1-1,TGTGCCAGTAGTATCGGGAGATTTTACACTGAAGCTTTCTTT,CASSIGRFYTEAFF
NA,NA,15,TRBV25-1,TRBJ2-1,TGTGCCAGCGGGGTCGGGTGGCTAGCGAACAATGAGCAGTTCTTC,CASGVGWLANNEQFF
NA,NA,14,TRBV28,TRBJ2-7,TGTGCCAGCAGAACCGGGCCCTCGACCTACGAGCAGTACTTC,CASRTGPSTYEQYF
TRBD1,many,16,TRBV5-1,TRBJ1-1,TGCGCCAGCAGCCCGCGCCCATTGACAGGGGCCACTGAAGCTTTCTTT,CASSPRPLTGATEAFF
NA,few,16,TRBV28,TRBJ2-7,TGTGCCAGCAGTTTGGGCGGGATTAGACCCTCCTACGAGCAGTACTTC,CASSLGGIRPSYEQYF
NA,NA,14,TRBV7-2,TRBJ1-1,TGTGCCAGCATGCGCTGGGCGCGGAACACTGAAGCTTTCTTT,CASMRWARNTEAFF